The text below deals with one T cell receptor beta chain. The data stem from a study of blood T cell repertoires in COVID-19. Per the authors' pipeline: Reference gene primer amplification gave estimated nucleated cell counts. Clones were sequenced by immunoSEQ multiplex PCR, and TCRdb holds only the in-frame ones, with some missing. V and J calls and clone size are copied from that table; D and trimming were computed from the DNA. The sample has around 300,000 clones; around 90% are singletons. The length of the CDR3 is 12 residues. In germline, CDR1 is MDHEN, CDR2 SYDVKM. The V end was cut by 6 bases, the J end by 5 bases, with 10 bases between.

This receptor was taken from a woman between 45 and 60 years old who had recovered from COVID-19. The rearrangement joins TRBV28 to TRBJ1-2; D is uncertain. Sequenced: PBMCs or T cells enriched from blood (not recorded which). CDR3 coding DNA: TGTGCCAGCAGCGGAGGTGCTTATGGCTACACCTTC. Its translation is CASSGGAYGYTF.